This entry is about one TCR beta chain. Other DNA sequences from this sample encode an identical CDR3 as well. This record belongs to a study of blood T cell repertoires in COVID-19. Sequenced by immunoSEQ multiplex PCR; TCRdb stores in-frame clones only, minus some. The sample gives 200,000 or so clones, around 84% of which show up once; around 19% is in the top ten. The CDR3 contains 15 residues. Germline V gene sequence: CDR1 SGHTA, CDR2 FQGNSA. The J segment lost 7 bases and the V segment lost 3 bases, leaving 7 bases of the junction unmatched. Sequenced input: peripheral blood. The TCR originated in a human donor in a cohort sampled during active COVID-19. The chain combines TRBV7-2 with TRBJ2-7; 12 nucleotides line up with TRBD2. The CDR3 here is CASSFPTSGSHEQYF. Here the CDR3 DNA reads TGTGCCAGCAGCTTTCCGACTAGCGGGAGTCATGAGCAGTACTTC.